This T cell receptor (beta chain) was obtained from a study of PD-1 blockade in classical Hodgkin lymphoma. The time point was: newly diagnosed, previously untreated cHL patient sample. Thawed PBMCs were the source of CD4+ T cells, purified by magnetic negative selection. Measured with immunoSEQ multiplex PCR; TCRdb has only the in-frame clones, and not every one. In the table there are about 20,000 clones, 75% to 90% of which are singletons. CDR1 is LNHDA, CDR2 SQIVND, per germline (reference sequence). V was pared by 9 bases and J by 4 bases, with 9 bases of the junction left unmatched. CDR3 length: 14 amino acids. This clone has a handful of counts.

This chain connects TRBV19 to TRBJ1-5, with 7 bases fitting TRBD1. The receptor was derived from a human donor with classical Hodgkin lymphoma. Sequenced input: CD4+ T cells from blood. CDR3 DNA: TGTGCCAGCCAAGGTAGACAGGGAAATCAGCCCCAGCATTTT. Protein: CASQGRQGNQPQHF. The full variable domain, its missing parts supplied by reference TRBV19 and TRBJ1-5, is DGGITQSPKYLFRKEGQNVTLSCEQNLNHDAMYWYRQDPGQGLRLIYYSQIVNDFQKGDIAEGYSVSREKKESFPLTVTSAQKNPTAFYLCASQGRQGNQPQHFGDGTRLSIL.